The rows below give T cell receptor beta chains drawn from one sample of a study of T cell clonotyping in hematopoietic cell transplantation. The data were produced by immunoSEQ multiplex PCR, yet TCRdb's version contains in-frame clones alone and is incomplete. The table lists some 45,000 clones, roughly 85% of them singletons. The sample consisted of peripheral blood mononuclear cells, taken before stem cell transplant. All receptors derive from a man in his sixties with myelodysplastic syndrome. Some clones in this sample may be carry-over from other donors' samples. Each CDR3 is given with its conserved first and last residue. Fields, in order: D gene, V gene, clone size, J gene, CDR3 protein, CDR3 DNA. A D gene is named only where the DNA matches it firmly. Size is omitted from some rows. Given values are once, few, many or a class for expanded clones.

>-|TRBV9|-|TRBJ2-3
CASSVDAKAQYF
TGTGCCAGCAGCGTAGACGCAAAGGCGCAGTATTTT
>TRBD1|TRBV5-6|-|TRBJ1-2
CASSRDRAGYGYTF
TGTGCCAGCAGCCGGGACAGGGCGGGCTATGGCTACACCTTC
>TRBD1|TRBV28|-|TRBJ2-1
CASTSWTGALSYNEQFF
TGTGCCAGCACCTCATGGACAGGGGCTTTATCCTACAATGAGCAGTTCTTC
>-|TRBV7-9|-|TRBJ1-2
CASSPTGTAFSLNYGYTF
TGTGCCAGCAGCCCGACTGGGACGGCCTTTAGCCTTAACTATGGCTACACCTTC
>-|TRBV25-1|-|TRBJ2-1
CASRNQFF
TGTGCCAGCCGAAACCAGTTCTTC
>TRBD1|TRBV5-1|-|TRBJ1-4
CASSSDRGHEKLFF
TGCGCCAGCAGCTCGGACAGGGGGCATGAAAAACTGTTTTTT
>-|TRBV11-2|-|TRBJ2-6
CASSDPLRDSGANVLTF
TGTGCCAGCAGCGATCCACTCAGGGACTCTGGGGCCAACGTCCTGACTTTC
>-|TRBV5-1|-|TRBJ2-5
CASSLAGQFQETQYF
TGCGCCAGCAGCTTGGCCGGACAGTTCCAAGAGACCCAGTACTTC
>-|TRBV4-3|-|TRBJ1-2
CASSRVVIGNGYTF
TGCGCCAGCAGCCGCGTTGTTATAGGGAACGGCTACACCTTC
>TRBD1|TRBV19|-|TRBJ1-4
CASRTGGAYEKLFF
TGTGCCAGCCGGACAGGGGGCGCCTATGAAAAACTGTTTTTT
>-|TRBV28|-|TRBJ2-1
CASSFPTRGPNNEQFF
TGTGCCAGCAGTTTCCCGACAAGAGGTCCCAACAATGAGCAGTTCTTC
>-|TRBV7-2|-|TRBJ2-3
CASKRFGTDTQYF
TGTGCCAGCAAAAGGTTCGGGACAGATACGCAGTATTTT
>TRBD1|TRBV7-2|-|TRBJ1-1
CASRKDRVTDTEAFF
TGTGCCAGCAGGAAGGACAGGGTGACGGACACTGAAGCTTTCTTT
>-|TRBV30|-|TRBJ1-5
CAWSAIGGQPQHF
TGTGCCTGGAGTGCGATAGGGGGACAGCCCCAGCATTTT
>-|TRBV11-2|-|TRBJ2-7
CASSLDRSNEQYF
TGTGCCAGCAGCTTAGATCGGTCAAACGAGCAGTACTTC
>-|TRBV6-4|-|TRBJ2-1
CASSDYLAPNEQFF
TGTGCCAGCAGTGACTATCTAGCGCCTAATGAGCAGTTCTTC
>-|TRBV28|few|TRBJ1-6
CASRVTQDNSPLHF
TGTGCCAGCAGAGTTACACAGGATAATTCACCCCTCCACTTT
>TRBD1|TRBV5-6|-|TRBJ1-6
CASSWGTGDSPLHF
TGTGCCAGCAGCTGGGGTACAGGGGATTCACCCCTCCACTTT
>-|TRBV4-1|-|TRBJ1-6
CASSQDAVYNSPLHF
TGCGCCAGCAGCCAAGATGCAGTCTATAATTCACCCCTCCACTTT
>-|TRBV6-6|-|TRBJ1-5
CASSLSGGNQPQHF
TGTGCCAGCAGTTTATCGGGTGGTAATCAGCCCCAGCATTTT
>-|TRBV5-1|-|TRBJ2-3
CASSLEAPPGDTQYF
TGCGCCAGCAGCTTGGAGGCCCCACCGGGCGATACGCAGTATTTT
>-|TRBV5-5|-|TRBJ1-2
CASSLLTVSYTF
TGTGCCAGCAGCTTGTTAACGGTATCCTACACCTTC
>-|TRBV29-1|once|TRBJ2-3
CSVDGTSTDTQYF
TGCAGCGTGGACGGGACTAGCACAGATACGCAGTATTTT
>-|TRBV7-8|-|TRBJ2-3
CASSRGTFTDTQYF
TGTGCCAGCAGCCGGGGGACCTTCACAGATACGCAGTATTTT